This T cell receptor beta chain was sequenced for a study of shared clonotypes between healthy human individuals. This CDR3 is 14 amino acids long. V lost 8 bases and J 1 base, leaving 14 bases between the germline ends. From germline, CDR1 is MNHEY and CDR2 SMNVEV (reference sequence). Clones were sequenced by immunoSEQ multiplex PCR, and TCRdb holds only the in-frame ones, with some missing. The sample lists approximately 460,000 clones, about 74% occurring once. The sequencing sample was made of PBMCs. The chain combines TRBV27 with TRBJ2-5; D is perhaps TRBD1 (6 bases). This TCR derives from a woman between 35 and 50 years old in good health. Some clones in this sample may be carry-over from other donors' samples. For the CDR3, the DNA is TGTGCCAGCTGTAGATCAGGGGCCCAAGAGACCCAGTACTTC. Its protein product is CASCRSGAQETQYF.